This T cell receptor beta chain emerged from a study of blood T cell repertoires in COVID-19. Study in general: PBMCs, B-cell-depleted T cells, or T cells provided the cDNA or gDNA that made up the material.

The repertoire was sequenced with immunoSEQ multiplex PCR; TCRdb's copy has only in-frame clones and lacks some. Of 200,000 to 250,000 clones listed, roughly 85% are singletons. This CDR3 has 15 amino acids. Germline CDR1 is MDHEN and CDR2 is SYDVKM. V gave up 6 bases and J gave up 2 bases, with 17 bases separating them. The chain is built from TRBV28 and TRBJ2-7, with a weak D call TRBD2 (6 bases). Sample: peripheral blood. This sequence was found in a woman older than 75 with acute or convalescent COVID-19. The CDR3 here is CASRTAGLLAYEQYF. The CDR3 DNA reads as TGTGCCAGCAGAACTGCGGGACTTCTCGCCTACGAGCAGTACTTC.